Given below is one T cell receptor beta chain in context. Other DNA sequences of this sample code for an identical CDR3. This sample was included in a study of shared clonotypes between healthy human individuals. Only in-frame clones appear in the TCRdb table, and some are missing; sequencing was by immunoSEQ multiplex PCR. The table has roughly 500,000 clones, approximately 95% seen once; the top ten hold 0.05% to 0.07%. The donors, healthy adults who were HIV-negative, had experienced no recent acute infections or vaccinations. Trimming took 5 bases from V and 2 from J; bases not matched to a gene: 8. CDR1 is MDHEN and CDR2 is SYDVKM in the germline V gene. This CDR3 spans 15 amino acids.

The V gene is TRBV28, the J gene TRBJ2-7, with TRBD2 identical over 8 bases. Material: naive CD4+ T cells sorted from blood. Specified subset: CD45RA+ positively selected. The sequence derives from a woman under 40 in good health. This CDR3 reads CASSPAGEGPYEQYF. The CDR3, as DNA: TGTGCCAGCAGTCCAGCGGGAGAGGGACCCTACGAGCAGTACTTC. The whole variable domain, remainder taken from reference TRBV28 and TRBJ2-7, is DVKVTQSSRYLVKRTGEKVFLECVQDMDHENMFWYRQDPGLGLRLIYFSYDVKMKEKGDIPEGYSVSREKKERFSLILESASTNQTSMYLCASSPAGEGPYEQYFGPGTRLTVT.